Presented here are 6 T cell receptor beta chains from one specimen sequenced in a study of beta chain features in type 1 diabetes. The study reverse transcribed the entire isolated RNA, so it sequenced expressed TCRB transcripts. TCRdb's table, derived via immunoSEQ multiplex PCR, lists solely in-frame clones and lacks some. Of a few hundred thousand clones in the sample, 10% to 15% were seen once. Findings and caveats of the study: TCRB CDR3s were moderately but significantly shorter in Type 1 diabetes patients in all four CD4+ subsets.

These receptors lack a known antigen. Sequenced material: naive CD4+ T cells from blood. The receptors here all came from a woman aged 18-29 years with type 1 diabetes.

J is TRBJ2-1 and V is TRBV5-4; TRBD2 agrees at 9 bases. V was clipped by 3 bases and J by 7 bases; unmatched bases: 11. Looked up from germline, CDR1 is SGHNT and CDR2 is YYREEE (reference sequence). The CDR3 covers 16 residues. The CDR3 nucleotides are TGTGCCAGCAGCTCGCCCTCGGGCGGGAGGGGGAATGAGCAGTTCTTC. It yields the protein CASSSPSGGRGNEQFF.

This clone was seen only a few times. This chain links TRBV29-1 with TRBJ1-2; D gene unclear. Deletions cut 7 bases from V and 8 bases from J, with 11 bases between. CDR3 size: 10 residues. The germline V gene has CDR1 SQVTM and CDR2 ANQGSEA. The CDR3 loop reads CSAPVEGYTF. CDR3 sequence (DNA): TGCAGCGCCCCGGTAGAGGGCTACACCTTC.

This sequence joins TRBV18 and TRBJ2-6; 11 bases are a match to TRBD1. Germline V gene data show CDR1 as KGHSH and CDR2 as LQKENI. This CDR3 is built from 17 residues. The V segment lost 2 bases and the J segment 2 bases; nucleotides outside the gene matches: 2. The CDR3, as DNA: TGTGCCAGCTCACCAGGACAGGGGGCGCCTGGGGCCAACGTCCTGACTTTC. It is translated as CASSPGQGAPGANVLTF.

The J gene is TRBJ2-3, the V gene TRBV5-1; the match to TRBD1 covers 8 bases. This CDR3 region has 15 residues. CDR1 is SGHRS and CDR2 is YFSETQ in the germline V gene. V was clipped by 4 bases and J by 0 bases; unmatched bases: 4. CDR3 coding DNA: TGCGCCAGCAGCCGACAGGGGCCAAGCACAGATACGCAGTATTTT. It encodes CASSRQGPSTDTQYF.

This clone was seen a few times. The J gene is TRBJ1-5, the V gene TRBV9; D is uncertain. Germline V gene lookup returns CDR1 SGDLS and CDR2 YYNGEE. With 2 bases removed from V and 6 bases from J, the gap between germline ends came to 12 bases. The length of the CDR3 is 14 residues. The CDR3 loop reads CASSVGGELQPQHF. The CDR3 DNA is TGTGCCAGCAGCGTGGGCGGGGAGCTTCAGCCCCAGCATTTT.

CDR3 sequence reads: CASGLGSHGTGELFF. The CDR3 region has the DNA TGTGCCAGCGGCCTAGGTTCTCACGGAACCGGGGAGCTGTTTTTT. The chain is built from TRBV28 and TRBJ2-2, with D hard to call. CDR1 and CDR2 from the germline V gene are MDHEN and SYDVKM. The V gene lost 8 bases and the J gene lost 5 bases, with 18 bases spanning the gap. The CDR3 loop spans 15 amino acids.